These 31 T cell receptor beta chains were sequenced from one sample in a study of cytomegalovirus exposure and HLA in healthy donors. The PCR ran on 60 Vbeta and 13 Jbeta primers. Produced via immunoSEQ multiplex PCR; TCRdb's table is partial and in-frame only. Here the sample spans 150,000 to 200,000 clones, 79% being singletons. Sequenced input: PBMCs. These receptors originate from a woman between 50 and 59 years old in good health and CMV-seronegative.

V is TRBV29-1 and J is TRBJ2-1, with TRBD1 matching over 9 bases. The germline V gene encodes CDR1 SQVTM and CDR2 ANQGSEA. This CDR3 is built from 13 residues. Losses at the gene ends were 5 bases for V and 9 bases for J; bases not matched to a gene: 8. CDR3 DNA sequence: TGCAGCGTTAACAGGGGGCTTGGTTTTGAGCAGTTCTTC. This gives the protein CSVNRGLGFEQFF.

The chain is built from TRBV11-2 and TRBJ1-4; D uncertain. Trimming removed 2 bases at V and 8 bases at J, with 12 bases between. CDR3 size: 14 residues. Germline values: CDR1 SGHAT, CDR2 FQNNGV. The CDR3 sequence is CASSLNLAGEKLFF. CDR3 sequence (DNA): TGTGCCAGCAGCTTAAACCTCGCCGGGGAAAAACTGTTTTTT.

The rearrangement uses TRBV13 and TRBJ1-6; tentative D call: TRBD1 (6 bases). The CDR3 loop spans 15 amino acids. Germline CDR1 PRHDT, CDR2 FYEKMQ (reference sequence). V dropped 3 bases and J dropped 8 bases, with 14 bases sitting between them. The CDR3 is CASSLKTGPHSPLHF. The CDR3 nucleotides read TGTGCCAGCAGCTTGAAAACAGGGCCGCATTCACCCCTCCACTTT.

Of note for this clone: The junction shows a germline mismatch at one end, possibly a read error. The CDR3 here is CASSLAGTEKETQYF. As DNA, the CDR3 is TGCGCTAGCAGCTTGGCCGGGACAGAAAAAGAGACCCAGTACTTC. This chain joins TRBV5-1 and TRBJ2-5; 7 bases are shared with TRBD1. CDR3 size: 15 residues. Germline assignment: CDR1 SGHRS and CDR2 YFSETQ.

This sequence joins TRBV6-5 and TRBJ1-5, with 7 positions matching TRBD1. After removal of 2 bases from V and 4 bases from J, the junction contained 5 bases not matched to a gene. Germline V gene lookup returns CDR1 MNHEY and CDR2 SVGAGI. The CDR3 is 15 amino acids. The DNA of the CDR3 is TGTGCCAGCAGTTACGGACAGGCTGCAAATCAGCCCCAGCATTTT. This translates into CASSYGQAANQPQHF.

The chain carries TRBV7-2 and TRBJ1-5, with 9 nucleotides matching TRBD1. Germline CDR1 reads SGHTA; CDR2 reads FQGNSA. This CDR3 comprises 14 residues. The J segment lost 6 bases and the V segment lost 1 base, leaving 1 base of the junction unmatched. The CDR3 DNA sequence: TGTGCCAGCAGCTTAGACAGGGGGCCTCAGCCCCAGCATTTT. Translating it yields CASSLDRGPQPQHF.

This clone was detected only once. The chain combines TRBV18 with TRBJ1-4; D perhaps matches TRBD1 (6 bases). The germline CDR1 and CDR2 sequences are KGHSH and LQKENI. V lost 3 bases and J 7 bases, leaving 9 bases between the germline ends. The CDR3 totals 13 residues. Here the CDR3 reads CASSPQGSEKLFF. The CDR3 bases are TGTGCCAGCTCACCTCAGGGGTCTGAAAAACTGTTTTTT.

The chain links TRBV5-1 to TRBJ1-4; no clear D gene. The CDR3 sequence is 14 residues long. Germline CDR1 SGHRS, CDR2 YFSETQ. Trimming took 0 bases from V and 8 from J, leaving 11 bases between them. DNA for the CDR3: TGCGCCAGCAGCTTGGTCCCGGTCGGGGAAAAACTGTTTTTT. It is translated as CASSLVPVGEKLFF.

The chain has TRBV7-6 and TRBJ2-2, with no clear D. V was trimmed by 1 base and J by 6 bases, leaving 9 bases between them. CDR3 length: 14 amino acids. Germline V gene sequence: CDR1 SGHVS, CDR2 FNYEAQ. The CDR3 bases are TGTGCCAGCAGCTTAGAGTTACCGGCCGGGGAGCTGTTTTTT. Translation: CASSLELPAGELFF.

The gene calls are TRBV11-2 and TRBJ1-6; D perhaps matches TRBD1 (6 bases). Trimming pared 1 base from V and 7 bases from J, leaving 11 bases between. Germline values: CDR1 SGHAT, CDR2 FQNNGV. This CDR3 has 15 residues. The CDR3, as DNA: TGTGCCAGCAGCTTAGTCAGGGGTGGAAATTCACCCCTCCACTTT. Protein: CASSLVRGGNSPLHF.

This rearrangement joins TRBV28 to TRBJ2-5; TRBD2 is a possible D gene (6 bases). CDR1 and CDR2 (germline): MDHEN, SYDVKM. The CDR3 totals 16 residues. The V end lost 2 bases, the J end lost 4 bases, and 17 bases lay between the germline ends. DNA for the CDR3: TGTGCCAGCAGTTTACGGGACTGGTATGAGGGAGAGACCCAGTACTTC. Residues: CASSLRDWYEGETQYF.

The chain uses TRBV5-1 and TRBJ2-7; 7 bases agree with TRBD1. The germline CDR1 and CDR2 sequences are SGHRS and YFSETQ. CDR3 length equals 15 residues. J was trimmed by 2 bases and V by 0 bases; bases with no gene match: 5. The CDR3, as DNA: TGCGCCAGCAGCTTGGATGGGACAGTCACCTACGAGCAGTACTTC. Its protein is CASSLDGTVTYEQYF.

The table lists this clone with a few counts. The V and J genes are TRBV27 and TRBJ1-3, with 7 bases matching TRBD1. Germline loops: CDR1 MNHEY, CDR2 SMNVEV (reference sequence). The CDR3 totals 15 residues. Trimming removed 0 bases from V and 4 bases from J; junction bases left unmatched: 3. CDR3 nucleotide sequence: TGTGCCAGCAGTTTATCGACAGGGTTGGGAAACACCATATATTTT. It is translated as CASSLSTGLGNTIYF.

The rearrangement links TRBV30 to TRBJ1-3, with D perhaps TRBD1 (6 bases). The CDR3 sequence is 15 residues long. Trimming shortened V by 0 bases and J by 4 bases, and 13 bases separated the two germline ends. In germline, CDR1 is GTSNPN, CDR2 SVGIG (reference sequence). The CDR3 DNA reads as TGTGCCTGGAGTGTACCGGGGGGCTTGGGAAACACCATATATTTT. Translating it yields CAWSVPGGLGNTIYF.

This clone was detected a few times. This chain connects TRBV7-2 to TRBJ1-1, with D hard to call. This CDR3 spans 13 amino acids. Trimming took 1 base from V and 7 from J, leaving 10 bases between them. The germline V gene encodes CDR1 SGHTA and CDR2 FQGNSA. CDR3 residues: CASSLGASIEAFF. The CDR3 nucleotides read TGTGCCAGCAGCTTAGGGGCGAGCATTGAAGCTTTCTTT.

This clone was detected only a few times. V is TRBV18 and J is TRBJ2-1; 8 bases are shared with TRBD1. CDR3 length equals 15 residues. From germline, CDR1 is KGHSH and CDR2 LQKENI. Losses at the gene ends were 3 bases for V and 5 bases for J; bases not matched to a gene: 6. The CDR3 nucleotides are TGTGCCAGCTCACCCCTGGACAGGGCGGACAATGAGCAGTTCTTC. It encodes CASSPLDRADNEQFF.

The V gene is TRBV7-2, the J gene TRBJ2-5; 7 bases fit TRBD1. From germline, CDR1 is SGHTA and CDR2 FQGNSA. The CDR3 runs to 13 residues. The junction had 3 bases not matched to a gene; V was cut back by 5 bases and J by 3 bases. CDR3 loop: CASSKDREETQYF. The DNA of the CDR3 is TGTGCCAGCAGCAAAGACAGGGAAGAGACCCAGTACTTC.

A single count supports this clone. The chain links TRBV2 to TRBJ2-1; TRBD1 matches at 7 bases. CDR1 SNHLY and CDR2 FYNNEI come from the germline V gene. The CDR3 runs to 13 residues. V shed 10 bases, J shed 6 bases, and the junction held 9 bases outside the gene matches. The CDR3, as DNA: TGTGCCACCCCGGACAGGTGGGGCAATGAGCAGTTCTTC. Protein sequence: CATPDRWGNEQFF.

Only one count was recorded for this clone. V gene TRBV29-1 combines with J gene TRBJ2-3; tentatively, D is TRBD1 (5 bases). CDR3 length equals 13 residues. Germline CDR1 SQVTM, CDR2 ANQGSEA. The V end lost 8 bases, the J end lost 4 bases, and 16 bases lay between the germline ends. Here the CDR3 DNA reads TGCAGCAAGGGGTCCTCCAAGGCAGATACGCAGTATTTT. This translates into CSKGSSKADTQYF.

Concerning this clone: Other DNA sequences within the sample encode an identical CDR3. The V call is TRBV7-6, the J call TRBJ2-7; 8 bases are shared with TRBD1. This CDR3 is built from 15 residues. The V and J ends lost 1 base and 4 bases, in that order; junction bases with no gene match: 6. CDR1 SGHVS and CDR2 FNYEAQ come from the germline V gene. CDR3 nucleotides: TGTGCCAGCAGCTTAGGAGGGACAGGAGATTACGAGCAGTACTTC. Translated, it gives CASSLGGTGDYEQYF.

This clone was seen a few times. This chain joins TRBV7-3 and TRBJ2-1, with 9 bases aligning to TRBD2. Germline-derived CDR1 and CDR2 are SGHTA and FQGTGA. The CDR3 is made up of 15 amino acids. The junction had 7 bases not matched to a gene; V was cut back by 4 bases and J by 6 bases. CDR3: CASSSGGRARNEQFF. The CDR3 nucleotides are TGTGCCAGCAGCTCAGGCGGGAGGGCCCGCAATGAGCAGTTCTTC.

V is TRBV4-3 and J is TRBJ2-1, with unresolved D. Trimming removed 1 base from V and 5 bases from J, with 3 bases in between. The CDR3 sequence is 12 residues long. CDR1 is LGHNA, CDR2 YSLEER, per germline. CDR3 loop: CASSQVNNEQFF. CDR3 DNA sequence: TGCGCCAGCAGCCAAGTTAACAATGAGCAGTTCTTC.

V and J are TRBV10-3 and TRBJ1-1; 7 nucleotides match TRBD1. The V gene's germline CDR1 is ENHRY and CDR2 SYGVKD. V lost 3 bases and J lost 11; bases outside the gene matches: 15. The CDR3 runs to 15 residues. The CDR3 sequence: CAISDSGTATVSAFF. The CDR3 DNA follows: TGTGCCATCAGTGATTCCGGGACAGCCACCGTGAGCGCTTTCTTT.

CDR3 amino acids: CASSQGQHSPLHF. The CDR3 DNA reads as TGCGCCAGCAGCCAGGGACAGCATTCACCCCTCCACTTT. The rearrangement links TRBV4-3 to TRBJ1-6; 7 bases agree with TRBD1. Unmatched junction bases numbered 1, after V lost 3 bases and J lost 8 bases. This CDR3 has 13 residues. CDR1 is LGHNA, CDR2 YSLEER, per germline.

This clone appeared a few times. This chain joins TRBV6-5 and TRBJ2-1; TRBD2 aligns across 8 bases. V gave up 6 bases and J gave up 8 bases; unmatched junction bases: 12. The CDR3 extends over 15 amino acids. Germline values: CDR1 MNHEY, CDR2 SVGAGI. Here the CDR3 reads CASSPAGGPRDEQFF. Here the CDR3 DNA reads TGTGCCAGCAGCCCTGCGGGGGGCCCTCGCGATGAGCAGTTCTTC.

The V call is TRBV19, the J call TRBJ1-5; 7 bases fit TRBD1. Losses at the gene ends were 3 bases for V and 7 bases for J; bases not matched to a gene: 6. This CDR3 region has 14 residues. Germline V CDR1 and CDR2: LNHDA, SQIVND (reference sequence). In nucleotides, the CDR3 is TGTGCCAGTAGTATCCCGACAGGGAAGCAGCCCCAGCATTTT. This encodes CASSIPTGKQPQHF.

Only one count was recorded for this clone. The J gene is TRBJ1-1, the V gene TRBV10-1; D is possibly TRBD1 (6 bases). CDR1 and CDR2 from the germline V gene are WNHNN and SYGVQD (reference sequence). The CDR3 loop spans 14 amino acids. Trimming left V 6 bases short and J 8 bases short, with 19 bases between. CDR3 nucleotides: TGCGCCAGCAGAGAGGAATTAAGGGGGAGCGAAGCTTTCTTT. Its translation: CASREELRGSEAFF.

The chain couples TRBV5-6 to TRBJ1-4; D remains unclear. Germline assignment: CDR1 SGHDT and CDR2 YYEEEE. Trimming took 4 bases from V and 0 from J, leaving 10 bases between them. The CDR3 totals 15 residues. The CDR3 loop is CASSPLGSTNEKLFF. CDR3 sequence (DNA): TGTGCCAGCAGCCCATTGGGCTCAACTAATGAAAAACTGTTTTTT.

The chain employs TRBV6-1 and TRBJ2-3; maybe TRBD2 (5 bases). This CDR3 spans 15 amino acids. Per germline, CDR1 MNHNS and CDR2 SASEGT. V lost 1 base and J lost 5, with 13 bases in between. The CDR3 DNA reads TGTGCCAGCAGTGAAGACAGCGGATCTGGAGATACGCAGTATTTT. It encodes CASSEDSGSGDTQYF.

This chain uses TRBV4-2 with TRBJ1-3; D may be TRBD1 (6 bases). Germline V CDR1 and CDR2: LGHNA, YNFKEQ. The CDR3 loop spans 14 amino acids. V lost 1 base to trimming and J lost 5 bases, with 9 bases between them. DNA for the CDR3: TGTGCCAGCAGCCAAGGGCAGGGGAGAAACACCATATATTTT. As protein: CASSQGQGRNTIYF.

V and J are TRBV25-1 and TRBJ2-7; D call uncertain. The length of the CDR3 is 14 residues. Trimming took 4 bases from V and 1 from J, leaving 11 bases between them. The germline V gene has CDR1 MGHDK and CDR2 SYGVNS. The CDR3 nucleotides read TGTGCCAGCAGTGCTCGGGTCCGTTCCTACGAGCAGTACTTC. Encoded protein: CASSARVRSYEQYF.